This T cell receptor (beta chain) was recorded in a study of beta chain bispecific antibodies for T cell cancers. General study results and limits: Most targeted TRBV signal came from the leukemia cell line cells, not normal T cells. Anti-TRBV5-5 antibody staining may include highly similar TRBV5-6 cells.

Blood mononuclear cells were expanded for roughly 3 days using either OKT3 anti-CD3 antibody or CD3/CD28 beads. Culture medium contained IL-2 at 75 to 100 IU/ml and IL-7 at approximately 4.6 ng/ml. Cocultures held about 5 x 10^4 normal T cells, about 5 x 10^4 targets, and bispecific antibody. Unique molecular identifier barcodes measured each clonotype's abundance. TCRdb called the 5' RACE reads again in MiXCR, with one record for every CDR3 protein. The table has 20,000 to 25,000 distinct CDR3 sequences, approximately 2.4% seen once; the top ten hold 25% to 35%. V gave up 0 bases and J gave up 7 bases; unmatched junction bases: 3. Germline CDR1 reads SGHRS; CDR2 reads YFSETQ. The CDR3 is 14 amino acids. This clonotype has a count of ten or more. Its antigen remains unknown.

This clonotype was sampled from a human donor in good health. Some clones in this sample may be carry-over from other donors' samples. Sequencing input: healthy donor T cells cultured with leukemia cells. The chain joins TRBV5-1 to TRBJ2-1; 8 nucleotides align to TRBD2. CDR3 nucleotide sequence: TGCGCCAGCAGCTTGGTCGGACTAGCTAATGAGCAGTTCTTC. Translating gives CASSLVGLANEQFF.